This T cell receptor (beta chain) was sequenced in a study of CD4 T cells in relation to SARS-CoV-2 and coronaviruses. CDR3 length: 15 amino acids. Germline CDR1 reads SGHDT; CDR2 reads YYEEEE. V dropped 5 bases and J dropped 9 bases, with 21 bases sitting between them. The table came from immunoSEQ multiplex PCR; TCRdb's copy has only in-frame clones and leaves some out. The sample yields about 31,000 clones, roughly 76% seen once. Naive and memory CD4+ T cells were separated from cryopreserved PBMCs. 90,000 to 100,000 naive or memory CD4+ cells were cultured with CEF peptides for roughly 10 days. This clone was counted between two and nine times. Its target is unknown. Findings of the study overall: Monoreactive clones expanded significantly more to SARS-CoV-2 than crossreactive clones did. Crossreactivity was assessed only for spike protein, not other viral proteins.

The chain joins TRBV5-6 to TRBJ2-1; D unclear. Sequenced material: memory CD4+ T cells from PBMCs, cultured in vitro. This TCR derives from an adult with COVID-19. The CDR3 loop reads CASSPNSAPAREQFF. The CDR3 DNA follows: TGTGCCAGCAGTCCTAATAGTGCGCCCGCGCGTGAGCAGTTCTTC.